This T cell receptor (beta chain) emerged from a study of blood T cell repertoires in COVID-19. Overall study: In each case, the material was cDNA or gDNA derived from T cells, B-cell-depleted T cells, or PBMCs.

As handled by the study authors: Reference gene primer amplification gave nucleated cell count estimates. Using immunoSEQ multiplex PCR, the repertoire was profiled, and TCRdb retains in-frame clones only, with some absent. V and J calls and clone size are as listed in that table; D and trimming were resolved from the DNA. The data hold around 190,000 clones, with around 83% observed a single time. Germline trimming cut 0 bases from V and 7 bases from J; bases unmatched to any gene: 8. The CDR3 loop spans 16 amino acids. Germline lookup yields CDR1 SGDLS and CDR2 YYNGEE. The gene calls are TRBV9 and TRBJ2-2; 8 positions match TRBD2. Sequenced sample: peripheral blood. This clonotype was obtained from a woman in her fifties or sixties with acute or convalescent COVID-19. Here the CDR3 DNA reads TGTGCCAGCAGCGTAGAAGCGGGAGAACGGGACGGGGAGCTGTTTTTT. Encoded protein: CASSVEAGERDGELFF. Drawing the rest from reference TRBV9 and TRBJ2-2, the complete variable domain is DSGVTQTPKHLITATGQRVTLRCSPRSGDLSVYWYQQSLDQGLQFLIQYYNGEERAKGNILERFSAQQFPDLHSELNLSSLELGDSALYFCASSVEAGERDGELFFGEGSRLTVL.